This T cell receptor (beta chain) is drawn from a study of vaccination and CD4 T cells after COVID-19. Looking at the study overall: Each enrolled participant received a two-dose regimen of either BNT162b2 or mRNA-1273 vaccine. Overlapping spike peptides of SARS-CoV-2, HCoV-NL63, HCoV-OC43 and HCoV-229E were used, and cells were stimulated with them. Study outcomes and limitations: For convalescent patients, 304 of the 307 vaccine-specific clones analyzed were classified as spike mono-reactive.

Regarding this clonotype: As yet, its antigen is unknown.

As to treatment: approximately 10-day PBMC culture with coronavirus spike peptide pools or control peptides (ViraFEST assay). CDR3 size: 14 residues. Per the germline V gene, CDR1 is SGHTA and CDR2 is FQGTGA. V was pared by 6 bases and J by 1 base, with 2 bases of the junction left unmatched. Oncomine TCR Beta short-read sequencing was applied to DNA from cultured CD4+ T cells. From CD4+ T cells that had been cultured, genomic DNA was extracted. TCRdb re-analysed the PCR reads in MiXCR, keeping a single row per CDR3 protein. The sample lists about 20,000 distinct CDR3 sequences, under 30% seen once, with under 20% in the top ten.

This receptor was identified in a human donor with COVID-19. Sequenced input: cultured CD4+ T cells from blood. This chain uses TRBV7-3 with TRBJ2-3, with 9 bases that match TRBD1. The CDR3 spells CASSRTGGTDTQYF. As DNA, the CDR3 is TGTGCCAGCAGTCGGACAGGGGGCACAGATACGCAGTATTTT.